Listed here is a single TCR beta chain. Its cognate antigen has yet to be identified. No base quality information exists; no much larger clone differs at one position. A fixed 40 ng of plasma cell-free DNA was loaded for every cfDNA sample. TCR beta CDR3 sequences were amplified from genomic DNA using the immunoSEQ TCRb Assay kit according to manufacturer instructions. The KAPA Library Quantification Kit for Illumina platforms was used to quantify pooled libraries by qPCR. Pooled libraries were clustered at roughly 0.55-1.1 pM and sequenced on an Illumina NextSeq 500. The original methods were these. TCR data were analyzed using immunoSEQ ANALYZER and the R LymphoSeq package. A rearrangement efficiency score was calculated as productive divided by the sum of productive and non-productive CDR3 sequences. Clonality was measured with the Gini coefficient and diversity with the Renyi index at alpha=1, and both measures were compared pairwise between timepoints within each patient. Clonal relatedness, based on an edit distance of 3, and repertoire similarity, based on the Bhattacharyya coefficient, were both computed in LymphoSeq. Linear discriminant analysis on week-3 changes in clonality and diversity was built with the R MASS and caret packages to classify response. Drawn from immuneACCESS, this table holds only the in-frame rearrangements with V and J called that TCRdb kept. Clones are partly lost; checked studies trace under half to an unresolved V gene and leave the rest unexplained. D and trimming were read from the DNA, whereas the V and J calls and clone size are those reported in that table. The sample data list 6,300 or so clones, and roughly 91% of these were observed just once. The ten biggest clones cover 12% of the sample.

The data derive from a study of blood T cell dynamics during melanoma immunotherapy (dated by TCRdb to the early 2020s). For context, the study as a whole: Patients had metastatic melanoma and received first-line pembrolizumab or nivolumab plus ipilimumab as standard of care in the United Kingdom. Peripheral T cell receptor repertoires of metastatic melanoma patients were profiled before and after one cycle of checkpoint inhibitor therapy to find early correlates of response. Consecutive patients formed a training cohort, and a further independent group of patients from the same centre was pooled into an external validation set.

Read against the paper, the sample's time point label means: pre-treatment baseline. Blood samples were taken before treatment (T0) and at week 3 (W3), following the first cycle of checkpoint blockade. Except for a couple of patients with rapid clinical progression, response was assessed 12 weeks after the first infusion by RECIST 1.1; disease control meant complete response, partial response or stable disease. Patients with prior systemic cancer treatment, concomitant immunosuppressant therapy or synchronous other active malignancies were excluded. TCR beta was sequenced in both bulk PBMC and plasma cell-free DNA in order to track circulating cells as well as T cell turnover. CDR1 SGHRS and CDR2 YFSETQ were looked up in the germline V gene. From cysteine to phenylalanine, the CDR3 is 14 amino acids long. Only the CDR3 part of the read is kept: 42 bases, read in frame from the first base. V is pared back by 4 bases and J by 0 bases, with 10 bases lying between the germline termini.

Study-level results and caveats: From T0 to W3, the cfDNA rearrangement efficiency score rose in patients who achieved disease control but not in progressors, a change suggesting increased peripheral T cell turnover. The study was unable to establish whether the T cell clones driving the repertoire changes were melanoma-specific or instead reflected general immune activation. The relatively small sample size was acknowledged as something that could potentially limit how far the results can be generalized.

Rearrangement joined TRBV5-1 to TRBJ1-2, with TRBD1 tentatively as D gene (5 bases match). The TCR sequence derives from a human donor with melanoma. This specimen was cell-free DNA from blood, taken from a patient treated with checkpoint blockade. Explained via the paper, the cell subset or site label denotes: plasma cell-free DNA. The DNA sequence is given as TGCGCCAGCAGCGCGGACACGTCTAACTATGGCTACACCTTC. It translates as CASSADTSNYGYTF. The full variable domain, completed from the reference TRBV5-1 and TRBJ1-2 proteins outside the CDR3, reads KAGVTQTPRYLIKTRGQQVTLSCSPISGHRSVSWYQQTPGQGLQFLFEYFSETQRNKGNFPGRFSGRQFSNSRSEMNVSTLELGDSALYLCASSADTSNYGYTFGSGTRLTVV.